Below, 5 T cell receptor beta chains from the same sample are listed, as sequenced in a study of blood T cell repertoires in COVID-19. Assay: immunoSEQ multiplex PCR; the TCRdb copy retains only in-frame clones and omits some. The sample holds around 200,000 clones, approximately 89% seen once. The sample consisted of PBMCs or T cells enriched from blood (not recorded which). These receptors all come from a woman aged 40 to 50 with acute COVID-19.

The chain recombines TRBV30 with TRBJ2-5; TRBD2 might be the D (6 bases). V was clipped by 3 bases and J by 0 bases, with 17 bases between them. CDR3 size: 16 residues. The germline gives CDR1 GTSNPN, CDR2 SVGIG (reference sequence). This chain's CDR3 is CAWRYGVGGNQETQYF. The CDR3, as DNA: TGTGCCTGGAGGTACGGGGTGGGGGGAAACCAAGAGACCCAGTACTTC. The complete variable domain, with remaining parts taken from reference TRBV30 and TRBJ2-5, reads SQTIHQWPATLVQPVGSPLSLECTVEGTSNPNLYWYRQAAGRGLQLLFYSVGIGQISSEVPQNLSASRPQDRQFILSSKKLLLSDSGFYLCAWRYGVGGNQETQYFGPGTRLLVL.

V usage is TRBV25-1 and J usage is TRBJ2-5; D possibly corresponds to TRBD1 (5 bases). Germline V gives CDR1 MGHDK, CDR2 SYGVNS. V gave up 8 bases and J gave up 3 bases, with 10 bases separating them. The CDR3 loop spans 12 amino acids. The CDR3 here is CASGIREETQYF. Written as DNA, the CDR3 is TGTGCCAGCGGTATCAGGGAAGAGACCCAGTACTTC. Full variable domain (remainder filled in from reference TRBV25-1 and TRBJ2-5): EADIYQTPRYLVIGTGKKITLECSQTMGHDKMYWYQQDPGMELHLIHYSYGVNSTEKGDLSSESTVSRIRTEHFPLTLESARPSHTSQYLCASGIREETQYFGPGTRLLVL.

The chain uses TRBV4-1 and TRBJ2-3, with a weak D call TRBD2 (5 bases). The CDR3 extends over 14 amino acids. Trimming took 5 bases from V and 4 from J, leaving 13 bases between them. Germline CDR1 is MGHRA and CDR2 is YSYEKL. CDR3 residues: CASSSTTGADTQYF. For the CDR3, the DNA is TGCGCCAGCAGCAGCACGACCGGGGCAGATACGCAGTATTTT.

The chain combines TRBV10-3 with TRBJ2-7, with TRBD1 identical over 7 bases. The CDR3 covers 13 residues. The ends lost 0 bases at V and 6 bases at J; junction bases unmatched: 2. Germline CDR1 is ENHRY and CDR2 is SYGVKD. The CDR3, as DNA: TGTGCCATCAGTGAGTCGACAGGGCGCGAGCAGTACTTC. Translation gives CAISESTGREQYF.

The chain recombines TRBV6-1 with TRBJ2-7, with a possible D match to TRBD1 (5 bases). The CDR3 consists of 14 residues. The germline V gene encodes CDR1 MNHNS and CDR2 SASEGT. The V end was cut by 1 base, the J end by 0 bases, with 7 bases between. The CDR3 sequence is CASSEEGSSYEQYF. CDR3 nucleotides: TGTGCCAGCAGTGAAGAGGGGTCCTCCTACGAGCAGTACTTC.